The T cell receptor beta chain under discussion was sequenced for a study of CD8+CD57+ T cells in acquired aplastic anemia. For the study at large: Across the sorted CD4+ and CD8+ cells, DNA amounts averaged 3.2 ug.

The table lists this clonotype with many counts. Genomic DNA served as template for TCR beta VDJ and CDR3 profiling. TCRdb ran MiXCR on the reads and lists one entry per CDR3 protein. This sample carries approximately 50,000 distinct CDR3 sequences, around 69% of them seen once, and the ten largest clones take around 36%. The receptor comes from a human donor in good health, serving as a control. Material: sorted CD4+, CD8+, or CD8+CD57+ T cells (not recorded which) from PBMCs.

The CDR3 nucleotides are TGTGCCAGCAGCTTAGTGGGCCATTCGCTCGAGAACACTGAAGCTTTCTTT. As protein: CASSLVGHSLENTEAFF. The chain combines TRBV13 with TRBJ1-1; D ambiguous. V was trimmed by 1 base and J by 1 base, leaving 16 bases between them. Germline lookup yields CDR1 PRHDT and CDR2 FYEKMQ (reference sequence). The CDR3 sequence is 17 residues long.